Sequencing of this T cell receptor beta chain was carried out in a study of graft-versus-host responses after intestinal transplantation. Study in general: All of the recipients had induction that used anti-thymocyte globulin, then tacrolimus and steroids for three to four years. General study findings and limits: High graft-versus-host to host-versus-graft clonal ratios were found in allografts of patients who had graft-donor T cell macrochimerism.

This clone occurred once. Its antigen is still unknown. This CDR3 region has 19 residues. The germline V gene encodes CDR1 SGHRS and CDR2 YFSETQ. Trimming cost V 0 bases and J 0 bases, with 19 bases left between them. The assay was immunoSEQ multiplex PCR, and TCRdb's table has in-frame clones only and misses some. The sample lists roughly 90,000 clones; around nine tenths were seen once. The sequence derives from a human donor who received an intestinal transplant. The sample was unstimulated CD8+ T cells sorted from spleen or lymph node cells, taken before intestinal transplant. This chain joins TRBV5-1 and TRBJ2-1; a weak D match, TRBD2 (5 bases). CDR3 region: CASSLVEDGEVFSYNEQFF. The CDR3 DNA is TGCGCCAGCAGCTTGGTTGAGGACGGGGAAGTTTTCTCCTACAATGAGCAGTTCTTC. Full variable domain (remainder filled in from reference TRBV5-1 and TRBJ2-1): KAGVTQTPRYLIKTRGQQVTLSCSPISGHRSVSWYQQTPGQGLQFLFEYFSETQRNKGNFPGRFSGRQFSNSRSEMNVSTLELGDSALYLCASSLVEDGEVFSYNEQFFGPGTRLTVL.